This T cell receptor beta chain was identified during a study of cytomegalovirus exposure and HLA in healthy donors. The CDR3 contains 14 residues. V lost 6 bases and J 3 bases, leaving 15 bases between the germline ends. Germline CDR1 and CDR2: MDHEN and SYDVKM. The study ran its PCR with 60 Vbeta and 13 Jbeta primers. Profiled with immunoSEQ multiplex PCR; TCRdb holds only in-frame clones, not every one. The sample records some 180,000 clones, 80% being singletons. Broader study findings: As a later analysis showed, a missense DCLRE1C variant was linked to trimming of TCR beta V- and J-genes.

Comment on this clone: Its antigen is not identified.

Sequencing input: PBMCs. The V and J genes are TRBV28 and TRBJ2-7; the D gene is possibly TRBD1 (6 bases). This clonotype was sampled from a girl between 10 and 17 years old in good health and CMV-seropositive. CDR3 sequence: CASSLNRAGYEQYF. DNA of the CDR3: TGTGCCAGCAGCCTGAACAGGGCGGGCTACGAGCAGTACTTC.